Detailed here is one TCR beta chain. Its target is unknown. V was clipped by 1 base and J by 2 bases, with 10 bases between them. This CDR3 region has 15 residues. Germline V gene sequence: CDR1 SGHRS, CDR2 YFSETQ. The record originates from a study of cytomegalovirus exposure and HLA in healthy donors. Primers included in the PCR were 60 Vbeta and 13 Jbeta primers. Data came from immunoSEQ multiplex PCR; TCRdb stores just in-frame clones and leaves some out. In the table there are over 130,000 clones, 60% to 70% of which are singletons. Points from the study as a whole: In a later analysis, a genetic analysis reported fewer productive-TCR N-insertions in an Asian-associated ancestry cluster than the cohort average.

The TCR comes from a woman aged 55-70 years in good health and CMV-seropositive. Sequences were obtained from PBMCs. This chain uses TRBV5-1 with TRBJ2-1, with D perhaps matching TRBD1 (6 bases). The chain's CDR3 is CASSLSDSTYNEQFF. Written as DNA, the CDR3 is TGCGCCAGCAGCTTGTCGGACAGTACCTACAATGAGCAGTTCTTC.